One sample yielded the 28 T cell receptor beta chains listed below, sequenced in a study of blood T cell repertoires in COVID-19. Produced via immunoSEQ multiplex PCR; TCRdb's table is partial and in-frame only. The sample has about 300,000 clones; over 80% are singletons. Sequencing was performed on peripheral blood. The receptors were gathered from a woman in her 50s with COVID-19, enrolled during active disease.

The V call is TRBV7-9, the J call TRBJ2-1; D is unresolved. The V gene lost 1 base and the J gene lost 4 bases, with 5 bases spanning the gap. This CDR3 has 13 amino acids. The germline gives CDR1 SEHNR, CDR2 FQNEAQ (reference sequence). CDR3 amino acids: CASSLDQYNEQFF. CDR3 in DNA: TGTGCCAGCAGCTTAGACCAGTACAATGAGCAGTTCTTC.

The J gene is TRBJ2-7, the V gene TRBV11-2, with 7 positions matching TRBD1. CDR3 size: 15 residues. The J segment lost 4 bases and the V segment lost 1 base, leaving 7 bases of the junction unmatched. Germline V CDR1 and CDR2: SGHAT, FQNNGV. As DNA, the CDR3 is TGTGCCAGCAGCTTAGGGGGGACAGAAATGTACGAGCAGTACTTC. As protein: CASSLGGTEMYEQYF.

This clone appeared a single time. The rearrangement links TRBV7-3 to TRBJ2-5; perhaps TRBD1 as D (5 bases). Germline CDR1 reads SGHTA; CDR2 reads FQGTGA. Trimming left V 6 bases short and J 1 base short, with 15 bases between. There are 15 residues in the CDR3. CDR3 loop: CASRDTDSFQETQYF. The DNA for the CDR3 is TGTGCCAGCAGGGACACAGACAGCTTCCAAGAGACCCAGTACTTC.

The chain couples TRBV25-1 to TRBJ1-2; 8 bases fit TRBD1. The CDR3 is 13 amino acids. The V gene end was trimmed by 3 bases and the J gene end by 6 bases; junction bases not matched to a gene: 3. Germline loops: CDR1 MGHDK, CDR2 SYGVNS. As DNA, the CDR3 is TGTGCCAGCAGTGACAGGGGGCTTGATGGCTACACCTTC. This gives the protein CASSDRGLDGYTF.

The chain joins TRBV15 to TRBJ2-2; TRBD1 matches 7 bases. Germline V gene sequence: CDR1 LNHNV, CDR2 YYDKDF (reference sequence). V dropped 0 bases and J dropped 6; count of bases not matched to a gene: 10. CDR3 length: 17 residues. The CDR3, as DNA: TGTGCCACCAGCAGAGATAGGAGGACAGGTGATTCCGGGGAGCTGTTTTTT. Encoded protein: CATSRDRRTGDSGELFF.

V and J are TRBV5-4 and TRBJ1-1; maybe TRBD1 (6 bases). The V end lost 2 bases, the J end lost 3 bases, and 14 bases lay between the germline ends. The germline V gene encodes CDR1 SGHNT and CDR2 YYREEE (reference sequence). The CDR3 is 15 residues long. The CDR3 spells CASSFPGADYTEAFF. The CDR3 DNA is TGTGCCAGCAGCTTCCCAGGGGCTGACTACACTGAAGCTTTCTTT.

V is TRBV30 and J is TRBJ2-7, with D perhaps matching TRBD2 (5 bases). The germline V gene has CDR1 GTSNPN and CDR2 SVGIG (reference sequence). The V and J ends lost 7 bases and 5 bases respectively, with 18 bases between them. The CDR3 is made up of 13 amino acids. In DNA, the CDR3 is TGTGCCTCTCCAGGCCGGGGATTGAACGAGCAGTACTTC. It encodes CASPGRGLNEQYF. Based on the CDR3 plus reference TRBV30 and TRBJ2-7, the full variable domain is SQTIHQWPATLVQPVGSPLSLECTVEGTSNPNLYWYRQAAGRGLQLLFYSVGIGQISSEVPQNLSASRPQDRQFILSSKKLLLSDSGFYLCASPGRGLNEQYFGPGTRLTVT.

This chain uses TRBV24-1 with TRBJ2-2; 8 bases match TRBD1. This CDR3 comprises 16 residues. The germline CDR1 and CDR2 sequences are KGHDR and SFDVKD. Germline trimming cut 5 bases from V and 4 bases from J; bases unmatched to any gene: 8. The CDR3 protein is CATSAPRTGSTGELFF. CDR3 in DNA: TGTGCCACCAGTGCCCCTCGGACAGGGAGCACCGGGGAGCTGTTTTTT.

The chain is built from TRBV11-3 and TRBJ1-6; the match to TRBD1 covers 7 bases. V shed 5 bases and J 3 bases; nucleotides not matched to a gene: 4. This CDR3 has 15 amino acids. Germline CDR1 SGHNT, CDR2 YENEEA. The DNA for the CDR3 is TGTGCCAGCAGCCCTAGACAGGGCTATAATTCACCCCTCCACTTT. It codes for CASSPRQGYNSPLHF.

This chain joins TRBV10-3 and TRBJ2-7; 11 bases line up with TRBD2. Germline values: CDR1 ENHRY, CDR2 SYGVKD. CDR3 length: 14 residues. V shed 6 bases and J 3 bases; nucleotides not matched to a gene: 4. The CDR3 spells CAISSGTSGYEQYF. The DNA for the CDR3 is TGTGCCATCAGCTCCGGGACTAGCGGCTACGAGCAGTACTTC.

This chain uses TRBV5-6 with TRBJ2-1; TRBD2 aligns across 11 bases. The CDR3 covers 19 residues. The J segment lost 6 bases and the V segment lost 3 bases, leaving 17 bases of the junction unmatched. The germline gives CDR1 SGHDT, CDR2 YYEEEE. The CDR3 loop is CASSSMGLAGGGRANEQFF. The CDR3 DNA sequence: TGTGCCAGCAGCTCGATGGGGCTAGCGGGAGGAGGTCGGGCCAATGAGCAGTTCTTC.

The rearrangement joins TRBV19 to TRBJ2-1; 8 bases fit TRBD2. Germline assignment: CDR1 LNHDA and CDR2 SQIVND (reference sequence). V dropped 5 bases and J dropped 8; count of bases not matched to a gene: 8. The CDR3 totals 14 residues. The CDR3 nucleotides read TGTGCCAGTAGTGTACCTGACGGGAGGGATGAGCAGTTCTTC. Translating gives CASSVPDGRDEQFF.

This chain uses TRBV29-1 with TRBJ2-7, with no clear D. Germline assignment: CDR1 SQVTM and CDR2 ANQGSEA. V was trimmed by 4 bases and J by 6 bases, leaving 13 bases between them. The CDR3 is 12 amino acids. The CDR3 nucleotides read TGCAGCGTTGGCCCTCGATCCGGCGAGCAGTACTTC. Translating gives CSVGPRSGEQYF.

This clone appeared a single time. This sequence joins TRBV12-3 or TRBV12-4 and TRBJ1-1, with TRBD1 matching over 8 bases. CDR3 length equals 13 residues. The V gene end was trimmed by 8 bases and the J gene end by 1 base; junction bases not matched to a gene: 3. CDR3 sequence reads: CASRTGKNTEAFF. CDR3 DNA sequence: TGTGCCAGCCGGACAGGGAAGAACACTGAAGCTTTCTTT.

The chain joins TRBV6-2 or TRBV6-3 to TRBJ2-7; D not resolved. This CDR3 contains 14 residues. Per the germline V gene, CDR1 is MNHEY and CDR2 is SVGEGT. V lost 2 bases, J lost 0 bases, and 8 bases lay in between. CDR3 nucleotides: TGTGCCAGCAGTTACCTGGAGAACTCCTACGAGCAGTACTTC. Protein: CASSYLENSYEQYF.

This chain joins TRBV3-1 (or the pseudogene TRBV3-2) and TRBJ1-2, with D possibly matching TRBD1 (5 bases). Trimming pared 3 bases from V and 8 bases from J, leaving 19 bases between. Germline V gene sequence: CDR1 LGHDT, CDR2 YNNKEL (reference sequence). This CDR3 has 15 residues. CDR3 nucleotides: TGTGCCAGCAGCCACTCTTTGGGGAGGGGTGTCGGCTACACCTTC. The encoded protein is CASSHSLGRGVGYTF.

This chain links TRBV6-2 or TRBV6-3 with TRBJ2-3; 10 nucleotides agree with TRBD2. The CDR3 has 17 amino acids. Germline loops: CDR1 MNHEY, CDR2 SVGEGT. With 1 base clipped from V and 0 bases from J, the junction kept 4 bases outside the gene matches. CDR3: CASSYYLAGASTDTQYF. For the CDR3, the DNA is TGTGCCAGCAGTTACTATCTAGCGGGGGCTAGCACAGATACGCAGTATTTT.

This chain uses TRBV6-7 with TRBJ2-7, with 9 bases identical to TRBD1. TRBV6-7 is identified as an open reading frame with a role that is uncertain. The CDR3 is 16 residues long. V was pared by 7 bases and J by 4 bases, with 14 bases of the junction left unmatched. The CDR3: CASTHPTQGASYEQYF. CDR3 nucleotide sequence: TGTGCCAGCACACACCCCACACAGGGGGCGTCGTACGAGCAGTACTTC.

The CDR3 protein is CASSIEDRGHLYNEQFF. CDR3 coding DNA: TGTGCCAGTAGTATAGAGGACAGGGGCCATCTCTACAATGAGCAGTTCTTC. The chain uses TRBV19 and TRBJ2-1, with 9 bases fitting TRBD1. The trim removed 0 bases at V and 3 bases at J, leaving 6 bases unmatched. CDR1 LNHDA and CDR2 SQIVND come from the germline V gene (reference sequence). This CDR3 is 17 amino acids long.

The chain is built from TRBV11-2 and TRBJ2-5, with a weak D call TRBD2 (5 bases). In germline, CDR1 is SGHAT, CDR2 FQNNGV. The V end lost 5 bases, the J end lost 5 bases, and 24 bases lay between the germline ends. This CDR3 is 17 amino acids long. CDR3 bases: TGTGCCAGCAGCCCACGGCTAGCCCGAGCGAAGCACGAGACCCAGTACTTC. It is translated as CASSPRLARAKHETQYF. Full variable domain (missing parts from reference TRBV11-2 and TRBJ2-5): EAGVAQSPRYKIIEKRQSVAFWCNPISGHATLYWYQQILGQGPKLLIQFQNNGVVDDSQLPKDRFSAERLKGVDSTLKIQPAKLEDSAVYLCASSPRLARAKHETQYFGPGTRLLVL.

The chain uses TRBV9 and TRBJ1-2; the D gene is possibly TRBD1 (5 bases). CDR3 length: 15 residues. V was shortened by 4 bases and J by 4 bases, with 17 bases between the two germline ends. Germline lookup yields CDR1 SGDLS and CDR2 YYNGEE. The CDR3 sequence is CASSSEVSGRYGYTF. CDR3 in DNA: TGTGCCAGCAGCTCCGAGGTGTCAGGGCGCTATGGCTACACCTTC.

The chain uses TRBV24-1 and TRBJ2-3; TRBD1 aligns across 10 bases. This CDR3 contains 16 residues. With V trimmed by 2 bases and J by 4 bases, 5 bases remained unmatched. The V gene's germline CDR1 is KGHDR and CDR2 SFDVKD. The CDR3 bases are TGTGCCACCAGTGATTCCGGACAGGGGGTACCAGATACGCAGTATTTT. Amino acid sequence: CATSDSGQGVPDTQYF.

The CDR3 region has the DNA TGTGCCAGCAGTCGACGGACTGGATTCTACAATGAGCAGTTCTTC. The encoded protein is CASSRRTGFYNEQFF. V usage is TRBV2 and J usage is TRBJ2-1; D may be TRBD2 (5 bases). Trimming took 5 bases from V and 3 from J, leaving 14 bases between them. CDR3 size: 15 residues. CDR1 is SNHLY and CDR2 is FYNNEI in the germline V gene.

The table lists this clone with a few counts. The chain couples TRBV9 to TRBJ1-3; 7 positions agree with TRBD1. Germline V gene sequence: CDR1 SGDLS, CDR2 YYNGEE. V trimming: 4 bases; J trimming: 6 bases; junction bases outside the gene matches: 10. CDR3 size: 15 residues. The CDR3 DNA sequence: TGTGCCAGCAGCTTCGGACAGGCGGACGAAAACACCATATATTTT. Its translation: CASSFGQADENTIYF. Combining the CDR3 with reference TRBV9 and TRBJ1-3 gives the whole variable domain DSGVTQTPKHLITATGQRVTLRCSPRSGDLSVYWYQQSLDQGLQFLIQYYNGEERAKGNILERFSAQQFPDLHSELNLSSLELGDSALYFCASSFGQADENTIYFGEGSWLTVV.

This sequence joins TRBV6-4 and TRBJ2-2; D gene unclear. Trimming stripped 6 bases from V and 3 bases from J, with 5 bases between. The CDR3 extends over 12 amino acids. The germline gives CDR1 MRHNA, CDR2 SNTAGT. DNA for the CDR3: TGTGCCAGCAGGACTCACACCGGGGAGCTGTTTTTT. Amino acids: CASRTHTGELFF.

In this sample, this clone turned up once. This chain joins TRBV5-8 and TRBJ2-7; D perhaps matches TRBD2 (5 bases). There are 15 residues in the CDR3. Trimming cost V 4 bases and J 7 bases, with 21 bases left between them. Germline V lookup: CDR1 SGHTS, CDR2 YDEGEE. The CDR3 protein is CASSQDYRRWVEQYF. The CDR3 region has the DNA TGTGCCAGCAGCCAAGACTACCGCCGATGGGTTGAGCAGTACTTC.

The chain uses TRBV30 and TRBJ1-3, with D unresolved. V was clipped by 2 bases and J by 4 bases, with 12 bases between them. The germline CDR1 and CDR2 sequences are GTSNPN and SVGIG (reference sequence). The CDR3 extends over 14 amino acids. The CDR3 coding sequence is TGTGCCTGGAGTCCTTCACATGTGGGAAACACCATATATTTT. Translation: CAWSPSHVGNTIYF.

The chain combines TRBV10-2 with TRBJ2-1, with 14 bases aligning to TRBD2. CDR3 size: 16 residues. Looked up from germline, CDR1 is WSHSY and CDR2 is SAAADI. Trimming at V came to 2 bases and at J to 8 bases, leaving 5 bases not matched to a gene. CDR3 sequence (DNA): TGCGCCAGCAGTGAGGGGACTAGCGGGAGTATCGATGAGCAGTTCTTC. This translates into CASSEGTSGSIDEQFF.